In its sample, the clone carrying this T cell receptor beta chain was seen many times. Per the original data handling: Reference gene primer amplification yielded estimated nucleated cell counts. The assay was immunoSEQ multiplex PCR, and TCRdb's table has in-frame clones only and misses some. Clone size and V and J calls were adopted from that table, with D and trimming inferred from the DNA. In the table there are about 140,000 clones, around 80% of which are singletons. The entry originates in a study of blood T cell repertoires in COVID-19. This CDR3 contains 15 residues. From germline, CDR1 is LNHDA and CDR2 SQIVND (reference sequence). The germline V and J ends were trimmed by 3 bases and 1 base, with 10 bases remaining between them. Those enrolled, adults aged roughly 18 to 100 years, came from 25 or so US areas. Allocation to cohorts depended on clinical history reported by the participants.

Sequenced material: PBMCs or T cells enriched from blood (not recorded which). The chain couples TRBV19 to TRBJ2-1; TRBD1 might be the D (6 bases). This TCR was sampled from a woman aged 18 to 35 who had been exposed to COVID-19. Here the CDR3 reads CASSMQGRSYNEQFF. The CDR3 DNA reads TGTGCCAGTAGTATGCAGGGGCGATCCTACAATGAGCAGTTCTTC.